What follows are 16 T cell receptor beta chains derived from one specimen sequenced in a study of T cells after yellow fever vaccination. TCRdb redid the calling of the 5' RACE reads with MiXCR, one entry per CDR3 protein. The data contain about 320,000 distinct CDR3 sequences, 4% to 5.5% of them singletons. Sequencing was performed on PBMCs, taken 15 days after the yellow fever booster vaccination. All receptors derive from a man younger than 30 who received the YFV17D yellow fever vaccine.

CDR3: CASSLEVIPGQGVEELFF. CDR3 coding DNA: TGCGCCAGCAGCTTGGAGGTTATTCCGGGACAGGGTGTCGAGGAGCTGTTTTTT. The rearrangement uses TRBV5-1 and TRBJ2-2, with TRBD1 matching over 9 bases. The CDR3 is 18 residues long. Germline-derived CDR1 and CDR2 are SGHRS and YFSETQ. V shed 0 bases and J 10 bases; nucleotides not matched to a gene: 16. The variable domain in full, completed from reference TRBV5-1 and TRBJ2-2, reads KAGVTQTPRYLIKTRGQQVTLSCSPISGHRSVSWYQQTPGQGLQFLFEYFSETQRNKGNFPGRFSGRQFSNSRSEMNVSTLELGDSALYLCASSLEVIPGQGVEELFFGEGSRLTVL.

V and J are TRBV20-1 and TRBJ1-5, with D hard to call. CDR1 and CDR2 from the germline V gene are DFQATT and SNEGSKA (reference sequence). The CDR3 has 16 amino acids. Trimming removed 1 base from V and 2 bases from J, with 15 bases in between. CDR3 sequence (DNA): TGCAGTGCTAGAGGGCCCCTAGGGAAGGGCAATCAGCCCCAGCATTTT. Its translation: CSARGPLGKGNQPQHF.

Concerning this clonotype itself: A much larger clonotype is one base distant, so this may be a read error. V is TRBV28 and J is TRBJ1-2; D gene ambiguous. The V gene's germline CDR1 is MDHEN and CDR2 SYDVKM. The CDR3 is made up of 14 amino acids. Here the CDR3 reads CASSLSVANYGHTF. For the CDR3, the DNA is TGTGCCAGCAGTTTAAGCGTAGCTAACTATGGCCACACCTTC.

This clonotype was seen at least ten times. The rearrangement uses TRBV7-8 and TRBJ2-1, with 7 nucleotides matching TRBD2. The CDR3 consists of 15 residues. Looked up from germline, CDR1 is SGHVS and CDR2 is FQNEAQ. With V trimmed by 0 bases and J by 9 bases, 8 bases remained unmatched. CDR3 DNA sequence: TGTGCCAGCAGCTTAGCGTTCGGGGGGTCCACTGAGCAGTTCTTC. It translates to CASSLAFGGSTEQFF.

In this sample, this clonotype turned up many times. The gene calls are TRBV5-1 and TRBJ2-3; TRBD2 is a possible D gene (5 bases). V was trimmed by 4 bases and J by 5 bases, leaving 17 bases between them. CDR3 length equals 15 residues. The V gene's germline CDR1 is SGHRS and CDR2 YFSETQ. CDR3 DNA: TGCGCCAGCAGCCCCGGCGGGTCTGCAGGAGATACGCAGTATTTT. It encodes CASSPGGSAGDTQYF.

There are many counts of this clonotype. The chain carries TRBV9 and TRBJ2-1; tentatively, D is TRBD2 (5 bases). Germline values: CDR1 SGDLS, CDR2 YYNGEE. V lost 3 bases and J 7 bases, leaving 11 bases between the germline ends. The CDR3 has 13 amino acids. CDR3 in DNA: TGTGCCAGCAGCGCCCTCCGGAGGAATGAGCAGTTCTTC. Translation: CASSALRRNEQFF.

This clonotype was recorded many times. V and J are TRBV29-1 and TRBJ2-3, with no clear D. Germline loops: CDR1 SQVTM, CDR2 ANQGSEA. Trimming stripped 3 bases from V and 8 bases from J, with 9 bases between. This CDR3 region has 11 residues. CDR3 residues: CSVDLLSTQYF. For the CDR3, the DNA is TGCAGCGTTGATCTCCTCTCTACGCAGTATTTT.

The gene calls are TRBV25-1 and TRBJ2-7, with unresolved D. Germline CDR1 reads MGHDK; CDR2 reads SYGVNS. The CDR3 has 13 amino acids. V was clipped by 4 bases and J by 0 bases, with 7 bases between them. CDR3 sequence (DNA): TGTGCCAGCAGTGCCAGAGCCTCCTACGAGCAGTACTTC. This translates into CASSARASYEQYF.

This clonotype was observed many times. The CDR3 reads CASSFPTNTGELFF. In nucleotides, the CDR3 is TGCGCCAGCAGCTTTCCCACGAACACCGGGGAGCTGTTTTTT. This chain uses TRBV5-1 with TRBJ2-2, with no clear D. Trimming removed 2 bases at V and 0 bases at J, with 5 bases between. Germline-derived CDR1 and CDR2 are SGHRS and YFSETQ. The CDR3 covers 14 residues.

This clonotype was seen only a few times. The chain couples TRBV7-3 to TRBJ2-3, with 9 bases identical to TRBD2. Trimming removed 1 base from V and 3 bases from J; junction bases left unmatched: 14. Germline V lookup: CDR1 SGHTA, CDR2 FQGTGA. The CDR3 sequence is 19 residues long. The CDR3 bases are TGTGCCAGCAGCTTAATGATGCCAGCGGGGGGCTGGGGGACAGATACGCAGTATTTT. Translated: CASSLMMPAGGWGTDTQYF.

This clonotype was detected ten times or more. The chain has TRBV7-2 and TRBJ1-5; D gene ambiguous. The CDR3 length is 13 residues. V gave up 5 bases and J gave up 5 bases, with 10 bases separating them. CDR1 and CDR2 (germline): SGHTA, FQGNSA. The CDR3 reads CASSPYPDQPQHF. The CDR3 DNA sequence: TGTGCCAGCAGCCCGTACCCGGATCAGCCCCAGCATTTT.

This clonotype was seen ten or more times. This rearrangement joins TRBV5-5 to TRBJ2-2, with D maybe TRBD2 (6 bases). The germline gives CDR1 SGHKS, CDR2 YYEKEE (reference sequence). The CDR3 consists of 15 residues. V lost 0 bases, J lost 3 bases, and 9 bases lay in between. The CDR3 nucleotides read TGTGCCAGCAGCTTGGCCGGGGGTGACACCGGGGAGCTGTTTTTT. It codes for CASSLAGGDTGELFF. Complete variable domain (other parts from reference TRBV5-5 and TRBJ2-2): DAGVTQSPTHLIKTRGQQVTLRCSPISGHKSVSWYQQVLGQGPQFIFQYYEKEERGRGNFPDRFSARQFPNYSSELNVNALLLGDSALYLCASSLAGGDTGELFFGEGSRLTVL.

This clonotype appeared many times. V and J are TRBV7-2 and TRBJ2-5; tentatively, D is TRBD1 or TRBD2 (6 bases each). V was shortened by 2 bases and J by 5 bases, with 12 bases between the two germline ends. The germline V gene encodes CDR1 SGHTA and CDR2 FQGNSA. This CDR3 contains 14 residues. CDR3 protein: CASSLNGGGETQYF. Here the CDR3 DNA reads TGTGCCAGCAGCTTAAACGGGGGCGGGGAGACCCAGTACTTC.

At least ten counts were recorded for this clonotype. The chain couples TRBV5-1 to TRBJ2-7; 9 bases fit TRBD1. Trimming removed 0 bases from V and 5 bases from J; junction bases left unmatched: 3. The CDR3 runs to 14 residues. Germline CDR1 and CDR2: SGHRS and YFSETQ. Written as DNA, the CDR3 is TGCGCCAGCAGCTTGGGGACAGGGGCGAACGAGCAGTACGTC. Protein product: CASSLGTGANEQYV.

This clonotype was counted between two and nine times. This chain links TRBV20-1 with TRBJ2-5; 7 positions match TRBD2. With 2 bases clipped from V and 4 bases from J, the junction kept 7 bases outside the gene matches. The CDR3 spans 14 residues. Germline loops: CDR1 DFQATT, CDR2 SNEGSKA (reference sequence). The CDR3 sequence is CSARPGPGGETQYF. For the CDR3, the DNA is TGCAGTGCTAGACCCGGACCGGGGGGAGAGACCCAGTACTTC.

The rearrangement joins TRBV5-1 to TRBJ2-7, with D unclear. Germline CDR1 is SGHRS and CDR2 is YFSETQ. V was shortened by 0 bases and J by 0 bases, with 13 bases between the two germline ends. The CDR3 extends over 16 amino acids. CDR3 in amino acids: CASSLADRPHSYEQYF. Here the CDR3 DNA reads TGCGCCAGCAGCTTGGCAGATCGCCCCCACTCCTACGAGCAGTACTTC.